The text below deals with one TCR beta chain. Its antigen target is currently unknown. It has no much larger one-base neighbor in the sample; base qualities were not kept. The data originate from a study of technical replicates of blood from a few donors (TCRdb year 2017). The library was made by the immunoSEQ multiplex PCR assay. The immuneACCESS repertoire file appears here via TCRdb, limited to in-frame rearrangements. These files lack a portion of the clones; in checked studies, under half of the deficit traces to unresolved V genes, and the cause of the others is not known. Recorded for this sample are tens of thousands of clones; 80% to 95% of them occurred a single time. Jointly, the top ten make up 0.3% to 0.5% of the sample. The sequenced material came from T cells isolated from PBMCs. This receptor was identified in a human donor in good health. Some clones in this sample may be carry-over from other donors' samples.

The nucleotides read TGTGCCAGTAGTATCCCACAGAACTATGGCTACACCTTC. This encodes CASSIPQNYGYTF. This receptor chain uses TRBV19 and TRBJ1-2, with the D gene uncertain. Reading the germline V gene (reference sequence) gives CDR1 LNHDA and CDR2 SQIVND. The CDR3 spans 13 residues, from the cysteine through the phenylalanine. The CDR3 DNA has 39 bases and is translated from base 1. Relative to germline, V is 3 bases shorter and J is 2 bases shorter, with 7 bases between their ends.